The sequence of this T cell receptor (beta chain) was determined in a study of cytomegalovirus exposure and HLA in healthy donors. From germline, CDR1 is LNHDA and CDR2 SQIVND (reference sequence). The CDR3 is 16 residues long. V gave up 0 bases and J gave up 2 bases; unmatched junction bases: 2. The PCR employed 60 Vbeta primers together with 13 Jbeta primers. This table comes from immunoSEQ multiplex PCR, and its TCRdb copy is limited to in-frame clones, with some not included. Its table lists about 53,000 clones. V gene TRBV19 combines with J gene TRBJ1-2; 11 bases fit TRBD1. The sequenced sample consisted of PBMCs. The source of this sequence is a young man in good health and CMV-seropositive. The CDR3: CASSIERDRGNYGYTF. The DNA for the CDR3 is TGTGCCAGTAGTATAGAGCGGGACAGGGGGAACTATGGCTACACCTTC.